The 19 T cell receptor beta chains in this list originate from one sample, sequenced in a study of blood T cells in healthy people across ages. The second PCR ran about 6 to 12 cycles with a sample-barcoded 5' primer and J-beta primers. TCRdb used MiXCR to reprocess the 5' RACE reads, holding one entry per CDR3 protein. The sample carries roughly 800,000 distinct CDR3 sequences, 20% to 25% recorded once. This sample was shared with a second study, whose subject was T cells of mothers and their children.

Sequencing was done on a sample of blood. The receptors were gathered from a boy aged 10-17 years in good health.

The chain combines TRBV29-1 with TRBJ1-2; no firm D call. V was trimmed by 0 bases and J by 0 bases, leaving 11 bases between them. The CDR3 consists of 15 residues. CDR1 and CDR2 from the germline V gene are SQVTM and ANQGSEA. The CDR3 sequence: CSVEDTDEANYGYTF. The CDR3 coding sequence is TGCAGCGTTGAAGACACAGACGAAGCTAACTATGGCTACACCTTC. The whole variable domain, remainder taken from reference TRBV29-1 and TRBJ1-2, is SAVISQKPSRDICQRGTSLTIQCQVDSQVTMMFWYRQQPGQSLTLIATANQGSEATYESGFVIDKFPISRPNLTFSTLTVSNMSPEDSSIYLCSVEDTDEANYGYTFGSGTRLTVV.

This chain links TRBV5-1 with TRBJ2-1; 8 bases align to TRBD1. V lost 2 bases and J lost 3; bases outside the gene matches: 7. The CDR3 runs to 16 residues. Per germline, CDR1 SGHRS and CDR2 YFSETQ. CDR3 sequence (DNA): TGCGCCAGCAGCTTTATATCGGGACAGGACTACAATGAGCAGTTCTTC. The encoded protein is CASSFISGQDYNEQFF.

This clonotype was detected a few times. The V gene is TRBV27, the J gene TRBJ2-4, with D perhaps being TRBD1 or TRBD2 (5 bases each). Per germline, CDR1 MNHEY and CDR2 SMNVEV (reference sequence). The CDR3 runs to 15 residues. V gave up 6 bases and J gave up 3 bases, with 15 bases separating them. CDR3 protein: CASSPARGDKNIQYF. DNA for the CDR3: TGTGCCAGCAGCCCTGCGAGGGGAGACAAAAACATTCAGTACTTC.

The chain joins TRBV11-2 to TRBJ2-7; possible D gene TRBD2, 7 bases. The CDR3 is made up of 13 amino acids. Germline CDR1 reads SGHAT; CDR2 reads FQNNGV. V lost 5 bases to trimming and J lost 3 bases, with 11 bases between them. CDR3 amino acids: CASSRGGDYEQYF. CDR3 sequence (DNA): TGTGCCAGCAGCCGCGGGGGCGACTACGAGCAGTACTTC.

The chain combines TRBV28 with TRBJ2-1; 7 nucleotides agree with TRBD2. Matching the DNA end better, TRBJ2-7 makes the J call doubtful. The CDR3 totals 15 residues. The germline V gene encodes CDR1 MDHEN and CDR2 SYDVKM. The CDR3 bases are TGTGCCAGCAGTTCCCGGCGGGGGAGGCCCTACGAGCAGTACTTC. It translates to CASSSRRGRPYEQYF.

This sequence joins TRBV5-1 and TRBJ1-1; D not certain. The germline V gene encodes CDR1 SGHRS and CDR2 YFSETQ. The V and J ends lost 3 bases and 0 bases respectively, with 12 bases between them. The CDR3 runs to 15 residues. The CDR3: CASSSAQTVNTEAFF. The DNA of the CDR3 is TGCGCCAGCAGCTCGGCCCAGACGGTGAACACTGAAGCTTTCTTT.

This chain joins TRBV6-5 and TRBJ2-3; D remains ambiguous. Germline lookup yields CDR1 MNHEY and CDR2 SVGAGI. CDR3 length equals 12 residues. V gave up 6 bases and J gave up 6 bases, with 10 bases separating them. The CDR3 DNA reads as TGTGCCAGCAGGATGGATGCGGATACGCAGTATTTT. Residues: CASRMDADTQYF.

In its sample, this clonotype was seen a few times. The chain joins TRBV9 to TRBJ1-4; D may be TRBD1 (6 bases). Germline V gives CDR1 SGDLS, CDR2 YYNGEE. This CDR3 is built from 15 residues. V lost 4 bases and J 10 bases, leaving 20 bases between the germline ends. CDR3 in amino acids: CASSPTGLGVGKLFF. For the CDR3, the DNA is TGTGCCAGCAGCCCGACAGGACTGGGGGTTGGAAAACTGTTTTTT.

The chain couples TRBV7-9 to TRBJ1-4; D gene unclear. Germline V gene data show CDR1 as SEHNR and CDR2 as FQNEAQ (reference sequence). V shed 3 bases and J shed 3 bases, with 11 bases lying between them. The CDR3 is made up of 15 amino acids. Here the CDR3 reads CASSLESSSNEKLFF. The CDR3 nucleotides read TGTGCCAGCAGCTTGGAGTCCAGCTCTAATGAAAAACTGTTTTTT. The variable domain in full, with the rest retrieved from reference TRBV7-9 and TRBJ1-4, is DTGVSQNPRHKITKRGQNVTFRCDPISEHNRLYWYRQTLGQGPEFLTYFQNEAQLEKSRLLSDRFSAERPKGSFSTLEIQRTEQGDSAMYLCASSLESSSNEKLFFGSGTQLSVL.

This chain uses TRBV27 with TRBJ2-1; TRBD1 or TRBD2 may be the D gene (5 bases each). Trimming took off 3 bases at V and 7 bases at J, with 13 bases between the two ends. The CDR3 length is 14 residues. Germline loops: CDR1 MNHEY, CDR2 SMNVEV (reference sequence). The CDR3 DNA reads TGTGCCAGCAGTTTCCGGGACCAGGAGAATGAGCAGTTCTTC. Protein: CASSFRDQENEQFF.

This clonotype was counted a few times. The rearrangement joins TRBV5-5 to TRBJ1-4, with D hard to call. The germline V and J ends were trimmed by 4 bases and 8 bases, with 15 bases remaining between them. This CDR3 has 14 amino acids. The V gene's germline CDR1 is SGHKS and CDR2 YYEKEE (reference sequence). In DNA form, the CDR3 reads TGTGCCAGCAGCGTGGACCTCCGAGAGGAAAAACTGTTTTTT. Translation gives CASSVDLREEKLFF.

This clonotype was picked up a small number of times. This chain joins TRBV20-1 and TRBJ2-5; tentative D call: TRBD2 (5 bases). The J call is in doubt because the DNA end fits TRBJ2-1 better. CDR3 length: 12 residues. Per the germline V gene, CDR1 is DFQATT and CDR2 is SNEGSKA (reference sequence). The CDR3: CSARVSADEQFF. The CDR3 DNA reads TGCAGTGCTAGAGTTAGCGCCGATGAGCAGTTCTTC.

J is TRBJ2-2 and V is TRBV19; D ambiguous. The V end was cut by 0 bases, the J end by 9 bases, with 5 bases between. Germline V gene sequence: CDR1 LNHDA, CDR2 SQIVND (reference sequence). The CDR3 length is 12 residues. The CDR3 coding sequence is TGTGCCAGTAGTATAGACGGATGGGAGCTGTTTTTT. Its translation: CASSIDGWELFF.

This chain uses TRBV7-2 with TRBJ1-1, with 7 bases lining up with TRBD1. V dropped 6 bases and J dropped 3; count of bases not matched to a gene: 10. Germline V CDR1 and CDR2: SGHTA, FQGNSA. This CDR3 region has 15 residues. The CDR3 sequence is CASRQRTGVDTEAFF. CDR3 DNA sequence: TGTGCCAGCAGACAGAGGACAGGTGTGGACACTGAAGCTTTCTTT.

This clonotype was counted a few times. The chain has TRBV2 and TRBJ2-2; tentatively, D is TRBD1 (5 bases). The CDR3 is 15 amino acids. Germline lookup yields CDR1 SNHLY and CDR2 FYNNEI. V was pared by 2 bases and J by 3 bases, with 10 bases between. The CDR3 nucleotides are TGTGCCAGCAGTGAACAGGGATTCGACACCGGGGAGCTGTTTTTT. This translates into CASSEQGFDTGELFF.

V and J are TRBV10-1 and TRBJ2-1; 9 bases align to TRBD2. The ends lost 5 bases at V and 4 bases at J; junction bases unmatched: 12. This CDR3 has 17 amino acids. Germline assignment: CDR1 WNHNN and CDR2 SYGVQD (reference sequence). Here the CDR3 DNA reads TGCGCCAGCAGTCCCGCTTTTAGCGGGAGCGCGTACAATGAGCAGTTCTTC. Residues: CASSPAFSGSAYNEQFF.

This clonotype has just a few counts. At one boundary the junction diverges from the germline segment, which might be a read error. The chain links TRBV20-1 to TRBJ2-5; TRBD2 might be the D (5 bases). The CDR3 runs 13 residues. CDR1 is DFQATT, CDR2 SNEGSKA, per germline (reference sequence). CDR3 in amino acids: CSAREGQQETQYF. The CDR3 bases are TGCAGTGCCAGAGAGGGCCAGCAAGAGACCCAGTACTTC.

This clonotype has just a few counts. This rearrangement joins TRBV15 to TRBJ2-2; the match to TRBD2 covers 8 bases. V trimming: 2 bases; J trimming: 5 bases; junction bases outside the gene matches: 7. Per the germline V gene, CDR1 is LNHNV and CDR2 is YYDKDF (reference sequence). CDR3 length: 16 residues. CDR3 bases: TGTGCCACCAGCAGACCTCACGGGGGGGAAACCGGGGAGCTGTTTTTT. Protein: CATSRPHGGETGELFF.

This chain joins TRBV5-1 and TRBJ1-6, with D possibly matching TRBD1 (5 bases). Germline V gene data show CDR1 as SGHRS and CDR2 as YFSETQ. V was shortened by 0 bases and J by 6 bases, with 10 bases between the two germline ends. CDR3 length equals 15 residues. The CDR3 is CASSLDGAPNSPLHF. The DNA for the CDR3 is TGCGCCAGCAGCTTGGATGGGGCTCCTAATTCACCCCTCCACTTT.